This is a list of T cell receptor beta chains from one sample in a study of blood T cell repertoires in COVID-19. Method: immunoSEQ multiplex PCR; TCRdb's copy keeps in-frame clones and lacks some. The sample consists of approximately 190,000 clones, about 83% of them appearing once. Specimen: PBMCs or T cells enriched from blood (not recorded which). Every receptor here comes from a woman in her thirties who had been exposed to COVID-19. The CDR3 runs from the conserved cysteine through the conserved F or W.

J gene	V gene	CDR3 length	CDR3 protein
TRBJ2-1	TRBV27	17	CASSVLGLAGGNNEQFF
TRBJ1-5	TRBV5-5	13	CASSFLRDQPQHF
TRBJ2-2	TRBV7-6	16	CASSFSGGASDGELFF
TRBJ1-2	TRBV7-8	15	CASSPRTGGNYGYTF
TRBJ1-5	TRBV12-3/TRBV12-4	13	CASSLNSGQPQHF
TRBJ1-6	TRBV7-9	14	CASSAFGGDSPLHF
TRBJ2-1	TRBV3-1/TRBV3-2	14	CASRDGGRGNEQFF
TRBJ1-1	TRBV7-3	14	CASSLNPGNTEAFF
TRBJ2-7	TRBV10-1	15	CASSEWPSGVGEQYF
TRBJ1-1	TRBV11-2	15	CASSLVVWGRTEAFF
TRBJ2-7	TRBV6-2/TRBV6-3	14	CASSFRDRAREQYF
TRBJ1-3	TRBV18	16	CASSPLTGRSGNTIYF
TRBJ2-2	TRBV6-2/TRBV6-3	18	CASSYSSGTSGGQGELFF
TRBJ2-1	TRBV27	15	CASTGGTGLDREQFF
TRBJ1-6	TRBV27	17	CASSLSGQAARNSPLHF
TRBJ1-2	TRBV4-3	15	CASSQELGENYGYTF
TRBJ2-7	TRBV5-4	14	CASSLDGLPYEQYF
TRBJ2-1	TRBV2	12	CASKFTSDEQFF
TRBJ1-1	TRBV5-1	15	CASSLGAGGDTEAFF
TRBJ1-1	TRBV7-9	14	CASRTGTGVVEAFF